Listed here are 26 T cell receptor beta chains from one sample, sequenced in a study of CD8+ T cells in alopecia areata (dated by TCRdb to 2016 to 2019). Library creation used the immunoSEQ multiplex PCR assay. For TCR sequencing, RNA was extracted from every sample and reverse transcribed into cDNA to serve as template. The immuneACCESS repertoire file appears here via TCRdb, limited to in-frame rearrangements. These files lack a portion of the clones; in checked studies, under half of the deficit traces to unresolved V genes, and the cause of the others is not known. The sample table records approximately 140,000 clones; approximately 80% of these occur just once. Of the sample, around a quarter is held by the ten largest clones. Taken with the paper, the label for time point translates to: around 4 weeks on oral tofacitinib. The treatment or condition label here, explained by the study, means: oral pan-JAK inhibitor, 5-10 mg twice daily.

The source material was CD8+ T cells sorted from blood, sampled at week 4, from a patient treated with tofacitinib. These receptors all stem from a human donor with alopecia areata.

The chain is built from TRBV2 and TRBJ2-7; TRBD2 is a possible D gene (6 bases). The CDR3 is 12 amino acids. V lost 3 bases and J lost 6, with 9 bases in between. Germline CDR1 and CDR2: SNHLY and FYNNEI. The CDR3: CASSEGLIEQYF. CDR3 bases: TGTGCCAGCAGTGAGGGACTCATCGAGCAGTACTTC.

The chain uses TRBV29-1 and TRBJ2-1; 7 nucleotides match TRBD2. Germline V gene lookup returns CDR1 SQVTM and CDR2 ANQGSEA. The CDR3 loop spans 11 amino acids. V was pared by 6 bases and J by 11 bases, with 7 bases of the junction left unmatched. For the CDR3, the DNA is TGCAGCGTACCCGGACTAGATCAGCAGTTCTTC. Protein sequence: CSVPGLDQQFF.

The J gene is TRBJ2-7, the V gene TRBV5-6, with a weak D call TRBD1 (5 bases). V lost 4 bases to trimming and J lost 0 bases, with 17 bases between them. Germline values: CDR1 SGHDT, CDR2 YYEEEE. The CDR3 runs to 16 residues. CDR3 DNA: TGTGCCAGCAGCATTTCGGTTCAGGGATACTCCTACGAGCAGTACTTC. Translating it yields CASSISVQGYSYEQYF. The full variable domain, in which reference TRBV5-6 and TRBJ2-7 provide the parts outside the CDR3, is DAGVTQSPTHLIKTRGQQVTLRCSPKSGHDTVSWYQQALGQGPQFIFQYYEEEERQRGNFPDRFSGHQFPNYSSELNVNALLLGDSALYLCASSISVQGYSYEQYFGPGTRLTVT.

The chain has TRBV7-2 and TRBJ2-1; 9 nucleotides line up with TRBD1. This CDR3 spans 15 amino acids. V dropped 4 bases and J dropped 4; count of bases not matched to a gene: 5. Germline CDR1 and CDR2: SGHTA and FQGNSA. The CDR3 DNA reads TGTGCCAGCAGCTCCGGGACAGGGATTTACAATGAGCAGTTCTTC. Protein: CASSSGTGIYNEQFF.

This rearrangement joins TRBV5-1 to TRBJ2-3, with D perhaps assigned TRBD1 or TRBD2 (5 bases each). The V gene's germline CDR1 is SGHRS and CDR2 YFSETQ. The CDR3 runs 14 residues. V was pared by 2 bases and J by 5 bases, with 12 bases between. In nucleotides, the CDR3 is TGCGCCAGCAGCTTTGGGACGTCCGGAGATACGCAGTATTTT. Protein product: CASSFGTSGDTQYF.

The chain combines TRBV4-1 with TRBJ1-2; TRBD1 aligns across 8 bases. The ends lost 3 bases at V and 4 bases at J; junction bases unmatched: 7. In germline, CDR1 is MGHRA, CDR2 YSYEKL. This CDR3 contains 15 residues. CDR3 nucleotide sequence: TGCGCCAGCAGCCATGGACAGGGCGGCGGCTATGGCTACACCTTC. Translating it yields CASSHGQGGGYGYTF.

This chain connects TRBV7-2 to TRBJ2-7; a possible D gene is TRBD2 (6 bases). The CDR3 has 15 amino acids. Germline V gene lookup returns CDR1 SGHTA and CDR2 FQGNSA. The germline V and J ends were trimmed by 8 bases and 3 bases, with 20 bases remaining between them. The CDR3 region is CASAAQSGSNYEQYF. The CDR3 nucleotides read TGTGCCAGCGCAGCCCAGTCCGGGAGCAACTACGAGCAGTACTTC.

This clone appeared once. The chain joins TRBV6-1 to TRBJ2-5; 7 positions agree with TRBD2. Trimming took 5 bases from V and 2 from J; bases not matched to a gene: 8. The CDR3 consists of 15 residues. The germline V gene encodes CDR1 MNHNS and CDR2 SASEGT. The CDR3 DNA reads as TGTGCCAGCAGTTCTAGGACTAGGCTTCAAGAGACCCAGTACTTC. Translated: CASSSRTRLQETQYF.

The CDR3: CASSPTLRGGETQYF. The CDR3 DNA reads as TGTGCCAGCAGCCCAACCCTTCGGGGTGGAGAGACCCAGTACTTC. V and J are TRBV7-6 and TRBJ2-5; weak D call: TRBD2 (5 bases). The V and J ends lost 5 bases and 4 bases respectively, with 17 bases between them. The CDR3 is 15 residues long. Germline V gene lookup returns CDR1 SGHVS and CDR2 FNYEAQ.

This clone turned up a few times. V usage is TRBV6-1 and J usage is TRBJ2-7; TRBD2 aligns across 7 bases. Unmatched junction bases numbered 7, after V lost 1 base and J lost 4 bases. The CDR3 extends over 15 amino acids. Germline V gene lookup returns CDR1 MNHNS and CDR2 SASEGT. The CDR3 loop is CASSEEAGDTYEQYF. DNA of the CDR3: TGTGCCAGCAGTGAAGAGGCGGGAGACACTTACGAGCAGTACTTC.

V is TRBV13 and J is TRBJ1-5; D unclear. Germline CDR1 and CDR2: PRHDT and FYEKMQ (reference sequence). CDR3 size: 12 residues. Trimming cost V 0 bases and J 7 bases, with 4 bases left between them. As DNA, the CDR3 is TGTGCCAGCAGCTTAGGAGGGCAGCCCCAGCATTTT. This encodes CASSLGGQPQHF.

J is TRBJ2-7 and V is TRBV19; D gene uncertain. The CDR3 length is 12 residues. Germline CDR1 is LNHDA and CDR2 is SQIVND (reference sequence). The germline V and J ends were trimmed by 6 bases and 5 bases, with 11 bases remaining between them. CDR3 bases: TGTGCCAGTAGGGACCCCCTGGACGAGCAGTACTTC. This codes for CASRDPLDEQYF.

CDR3: CASSYSFQGGYEQYF. As DNA, the CDR3 is TGTGCCAGCAGTTACTCTTTCCAGGGCGGGTACGAGCAGTACTTC. The V gene is TRBV6-5, the J gene TRBJ2-7; tentatively, D is TRBD1 or TRBD2 (5 bases each). V was trimmed by 0 bases and J by 4 bases, leaving 13 bases between them. The length of the CDR3 is 15 residues. The germline CDR1 and CDR2 sequences are MNHEY and SVGAGI.

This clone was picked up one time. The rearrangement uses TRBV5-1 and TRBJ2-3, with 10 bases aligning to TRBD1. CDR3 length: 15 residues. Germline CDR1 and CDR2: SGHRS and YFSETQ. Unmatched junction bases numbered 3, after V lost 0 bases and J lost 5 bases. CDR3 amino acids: CASSLGDRGQDTQYF. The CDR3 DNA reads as TGCGCCAGCAGCTTGGGAGACAGGGGGCAAGATACGCAGTATTTT.

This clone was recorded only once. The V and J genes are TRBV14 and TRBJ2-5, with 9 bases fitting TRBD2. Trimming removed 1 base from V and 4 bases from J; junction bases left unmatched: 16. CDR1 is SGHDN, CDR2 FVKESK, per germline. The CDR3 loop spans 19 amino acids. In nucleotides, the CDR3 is TGTGCCAGCAGCCAAGGCGGGGCGCTTAGCGGGGGCGACGGAGAGACCCAGTACTTC. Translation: CASSQGGALSGGDGETQYF.

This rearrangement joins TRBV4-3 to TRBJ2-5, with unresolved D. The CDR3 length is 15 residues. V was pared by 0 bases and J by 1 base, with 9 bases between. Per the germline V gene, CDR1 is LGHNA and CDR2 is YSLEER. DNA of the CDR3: TGCGCCAGCAGCCAAGATCTAACCGCCCAAGAGACCCAGTACTTC. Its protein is CASSQDLTAQETQYF.

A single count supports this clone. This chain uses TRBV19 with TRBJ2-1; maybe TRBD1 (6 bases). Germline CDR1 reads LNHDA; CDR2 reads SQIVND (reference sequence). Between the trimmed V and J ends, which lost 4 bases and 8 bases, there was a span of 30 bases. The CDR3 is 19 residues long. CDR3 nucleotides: TGTGCCAGTAGTACAACACTCCCAGAGGGCTACAGGGTTTATCATGAGCAGTTCTTC. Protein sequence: CASSTTLPEGYRVYHEQFF.

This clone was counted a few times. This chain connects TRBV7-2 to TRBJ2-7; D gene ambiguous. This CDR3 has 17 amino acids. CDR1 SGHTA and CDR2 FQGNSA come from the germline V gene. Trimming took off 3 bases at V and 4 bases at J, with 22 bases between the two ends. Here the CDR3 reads CASSFTLRIGSGYEQYF. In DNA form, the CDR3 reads TGTGCCAGCAGCTTTACGCTGCGGATCGGAAGTGGGTACGAGCAGTACTTC.

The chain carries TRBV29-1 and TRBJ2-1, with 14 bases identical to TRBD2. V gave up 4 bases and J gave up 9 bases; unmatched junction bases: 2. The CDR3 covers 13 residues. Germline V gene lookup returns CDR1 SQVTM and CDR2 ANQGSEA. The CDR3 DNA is TGCAGCGTTGGACTAGCGGGGGGGCCTGAGCAGTTCTTC. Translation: CSVGLAGGPEQFF.

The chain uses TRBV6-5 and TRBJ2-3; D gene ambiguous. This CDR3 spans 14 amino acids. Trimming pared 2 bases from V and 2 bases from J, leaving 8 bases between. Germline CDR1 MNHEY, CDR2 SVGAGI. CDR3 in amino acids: CASSYEQHTDTQYF. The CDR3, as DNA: TGTGCCAGCAGTTACGAGCAACACACAGATACGCAGTATTTT.

As DNA, the CDR3 is TGTGCCAGCAGCCTTGAAACGACTAGCGGCAGCACAGATACGCAGTATTTT. Amino acid sequence: CASSLETTSGSTDTQYF. The gene calls are TRBV7-9 and TRBJ2-3; 9 bases map to TRBD2. Germline V lookup: CDR1 SEHNR, CDR2 FQNEAQ (reference sequence). The CDR3 consists of 17 residues. The junction had 9 bases not matched to a gene; V was cut back by 5 bases and J by 0 bases. The entire variable domain, with the rest obtained from reference TRBV7-9 and TRBJ2-3, is as follows: DTGVSQNPRHKITKRGQNVTFRCDPISEHNRLYWYRQTLGQGPEFLTYFQNEAQLEKSRLLSDRFSAERPKGSFSTLEIQRTEQGDSAMYLCASSLETTSGSTDTQYFGPGTRLTVL.

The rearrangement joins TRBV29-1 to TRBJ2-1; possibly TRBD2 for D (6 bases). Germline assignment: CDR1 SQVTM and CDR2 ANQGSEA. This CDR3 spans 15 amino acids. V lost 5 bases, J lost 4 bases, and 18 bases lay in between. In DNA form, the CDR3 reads TGCAGCGTTTTCGTGGTGGAGGGCGCATACAATGAGCAGTTCTTC. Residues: CSVFVVEGAYNEQFF.

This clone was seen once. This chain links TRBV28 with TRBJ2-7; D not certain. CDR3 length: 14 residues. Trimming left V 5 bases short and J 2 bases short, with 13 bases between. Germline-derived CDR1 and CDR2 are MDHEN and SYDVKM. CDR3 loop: CASSRVVKPYEQYF. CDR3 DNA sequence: TGTGCCAGCAGTCGGGTTGTCAAGCCCTACGAGCAGTACTTC.

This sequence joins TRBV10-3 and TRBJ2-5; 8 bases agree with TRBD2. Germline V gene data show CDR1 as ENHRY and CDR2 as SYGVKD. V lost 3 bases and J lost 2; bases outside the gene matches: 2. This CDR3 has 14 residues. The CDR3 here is CAISDGTRQETQYF. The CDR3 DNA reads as TGTGCCATCAGTGACGGGACTAGACAAGAGACCCAGTACTTC.

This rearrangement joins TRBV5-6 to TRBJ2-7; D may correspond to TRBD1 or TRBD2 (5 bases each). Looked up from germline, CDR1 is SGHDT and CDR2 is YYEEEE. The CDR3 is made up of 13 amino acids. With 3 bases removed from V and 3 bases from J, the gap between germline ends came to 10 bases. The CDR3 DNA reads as TGTGCCAGCAGCTGGGGGACCTACTACGAGCAGTACTTC. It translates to CASSWGTYYEQYF.

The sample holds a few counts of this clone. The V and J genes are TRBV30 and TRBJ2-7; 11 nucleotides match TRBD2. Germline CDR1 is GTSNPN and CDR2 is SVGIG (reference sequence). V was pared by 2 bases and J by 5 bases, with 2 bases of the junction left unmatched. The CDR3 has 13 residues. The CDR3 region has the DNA TGTGCCTGGAGTCTAGCGGGGGGAAACGAGCAGTACTTC. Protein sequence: CAWSLAGGNEQYF. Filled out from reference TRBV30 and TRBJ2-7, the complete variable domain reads SQTIHQWPATLVQPVGSPLSLECTVEGTSNPNLYWYRQAAGRGLQLLFYSVGIGQISSEVPQNLSASRPQDRQFILSSKKLLLSDSGFYLCAWSLAGGNEQYFGPGTRLTVT.